The clone carrying this T cell receptor beta chain has only a few counts. Its antigen is as yet unknown. The data derive from a study of T-cell memory formation after mild COVID-19. Study results and caveats: CD4+ contracting clones were mainly CM and EM; CD8+ ones, EMRA.

The CDR3 has 16 amino acids. The germline CDR1 and CDR2 sequences are SGHVS and FNYEAQ. V lost 5 bases and J lost 3; bases outside the gene matches: 11. UMIs and sample barcodes were carried by the TCR alpha and TCR beta cDNA libraries that 5'RACE produced using constant-segment primers. From the 5' RACE reads, TCRdb called clonotypes with MiXCR, one entry per CDR3 protein. The data hold approximately 400,000 distinct CDR3 sequences, with roughly a quarter observed a single time. V and J are TRBV7-6 and TRBJ2-3; TRBD2 agrees at 7 bases. The sequence was obtained from an adult woman who had mild COVID-19 (a few samples of this study predate the infection). Cell type and time point are not known. The sequenced sample consisted of PBMCs or a T cell subset sorted from them (not recorded which). The CDR3 loop reads CASSPRLAEITDTQYF. The CDR3 region has the DNA TGTGCCAGCAGCCCACGGCTAGCGGAGATTACAGATACGCAGTATTTT.